One sample yielded the 2 T cell receptor beta chains listed below, sequenced in a study of blood T cell repertoires in COVID-19. Assay used: immunoSEQ multiplex PCR; TCRdb lists only in-frame clones, some missing. Of approximately 190,000 clones in the sample, around 84% were seen once. Sequencing input: peripheral blood. The receptors were gathered from a man aged 25-40 years with active or convalescent COVID-19.

This clone was detected a few times. V gene TRBV21-1 combines with J gene TRBJ2-7; TRBD1 is the table's D call and was not checked against the DNA. TRBV21-1 is listed as a pseudogene. The CDR3 totals 14 residues. For the CDR3, the DNA is TGTGCCAGCAGCAGGGGACAGTTCCTCTACGAGCAGTACGTC. It yields the protein CASSRGQFLYEQYV.

This chain uses TRBV5-1 with TRBJ2-1, with TRBD2 identical over 7 bases. The CDR3 covers 16 residues. V lost 3 bases to trimming and J lost 7 bases; unmatched junction nucleotides: 13. Germline CDR1 and CDR2: SGHRS and YFSETQ. The CDR3 DNA sequence: TGCGCCAGCAGCTCCATCATACTAGCGACTGGTAATGAGCAGTTCTTC. It yields the protein CASSSIILATGNEQFF.